These 17 T cell receptor beta chains share one sample of origin, sequenced in a study of T cell repertoires in cytomegalovirus infection. No antigen has been identified for these receptors. Each CDR3 protein gets one entry after TCRdb re-called the reads with MiXCR. The top ten clones hold approximately 14% of a sample with roughly 800,000 distinct CDR3 sequences, around 29% of them seen once. Sequencing was performed on cultured CD8+ T cells from PBMCs, taken from culture after CMV antigen stimulation. Source of these receptors: a human donor in good health (CMV status not recorded). Some clones in this sample may be carry-over from other donors' samples.

The rearrangement uses TRBV7-2 and TRBJ1-5; maybe TRBD1 (6 bases). This CDR3 has 14 amino acids. Between the trimmed V and J ends, which lost 5 bases and 4 bases, there was a span of 12 bases. Germline values: CDR1 SGHTA, CDR2 FQGNSA. The CDR3 nucleotides read TGTGCCAGCAGCGAGGACAGAAGTAATCAGCCCCAGCATTTT. Encoded protein: CASSEDRSNQPQHF.

The gene calls are TRBV6-6 and TRBJ2-3, with D perhaps being TRBD1 or TRBD2 (5 bases each). The CDR3 covers 17 residues. V lost 2 bases and J lost 1, with 16 bases in between. Germline CDR1 reads MNHNY; CDR2 reads SVGAGI (reference sequence). CDR3 DNA sequence: TGTGCCAGCAGTTACCTCCGGGACGCAAAAGGCACAGATACGCAGTATTTT. The encoded protein is CASSYLRDAKGTDTQYF.

V gene TRBV10-3 combines with J gene TRBJ1-2; perhaps TRBD1 as D (6 bases). V lost 7 bases and J lost 8, with 26 bases in between. The CDR3 sequence is 16 residues long. From germline, CDR1 is ENHRY and CDR2 SYGVKD. CDR3 protein: CAIKIKTGPIFGGYTF. The CDR3 DNA sequence: TGTGCCATCAAGATAAAGACAGGCCCTATTTTCGGGGGCTACACCTTC.

This clonotype was observed at least ten times. This sequence joins TRBV7-2 and TRBJ1-1; D might be TRBD1 (5 bases). CDR1 is SGHTA, CDR2 FQGNSA, per germline. This CDR3 spans 15 amino acids. V was pared by 5 bases and J by 4 bases, with 17 bases between. CDR3 DNA sequence: TGTGCCAGCAGCCCCACTCGGGGCGGGGTCACTGAAGCTTTCTTT. This sequence encodes CASSPTRGGVTEAFF.

The chain uses TRBV9 and TRBJ1-2, with D maybe TRBD1 (6 bases). Trimming left V 3 bases short and J 0 bases short, with 18 bases between. The length of the CDR3 is 17 residues. Germline CDR1 is SGDLS and CDR2 is YYNGEE. The CDR3 protein is CASSARGGSRANYGYTF. The CDR3, as DNA: TGTGCCAGCAGCGCTCGAGGGGGTTCACGGGCTAACTATGGCTACACCTTC.

This clonotype showed up just a few times. The chain combines TRBV6-2 or TRBV6-3 with TRBJ2-1, with a possible D match to TRBD2 (6 bases). V dropped 2 bases and J dropped 9 bases, with 11 bases sitting between them. The CDR3 contains 13 residues. Germline-derived CDR1 and CDR2 are MNHEY and SVGEGT. Written as DNA, the CDR3 is TGTGCCAGCAGTTACGGAGGGGTGGGTGAGCAGTTCTTC. Translating it yields CASSYGGVGEQFF.

This clonotype appeared a few times. The chain carries TRBV19 and TRBJ1-5; 7 bases map to TRBD1. The CDR3 is 14 amino acids. The trim removed 3 bases at V and 7 bases at J, leaving 6 bases unmatched. The germline V gene has CDR1 LNHDA and CDR2 SQIVND (reference sequence). DNA for the CDR3: TGTGCCAGTAGTATCCCGGACAGGACGCAGCCCCAGCATTTT. Protein sequence: CASSIPDRTQPQHF.

V and J are TRBV2 and TRBJ2-2, with unresolved D. The CDR3 runs 12 residues. V lost 8 bases, J lost 1 base, and 5 bases lay in between. The germline CDR1 and CDR2 sequences are SNHLY and FYNNEI. The CDR3 loop reads CASDKNTGELFF. CDR3 nucleotides: TGTGCCAGCGACAAGAACACCGGGGAGCTGTTTTTT.

J is TRBJ2-3 and V is TRBV12-5; D is unresolved. Germline V CDR1 and CDR2: LGHNT, FRNRAP. V was shortened by 3 bases and J by 2 bases, with 6 bases between the two germline ends. The CDR3 is 13 residues long. The CDR3 bases are TGTGCTAGTGGTTTACCAATCACAGATACGCAGTATTTT. It is translated as CASGLPITDTQYF.

This chain links TRBV5-8 with TRBJ1-1, with D perhaps TRBD1 (5 bases). The CDR3 is made up of 13 amino acids. V lost 7 bases and J 0 bases, leaving 10 bases between the germline ends. The germline V gene encodes CDR1 SGHTS and CDR2 YDEGEE. CDR3 amino acids: CASPRVMNTEAFF. CDR3 nucleotides: TGTGCCAGCCCCAGGGTTATGAACACTGAAGCTTTCTTT.

V and J are TRBV11-3 and TRBJ2-1; 9 nucleotides align to TRBD1. The trim removed 4 bases at V and 1 base at J, leaving 11 bases unmatched. The CDR3 contains 18 residues. Germline CDR1 is SGHNT and CDR2 is YENEEA. CDR3 in amino acids: CASSSRFRDRASYNEQFF. The CDR3 coding sequence is TGTGCCAGCAGCTCCCGGTTCCGGGACAGGGCTTCCTACAATGAGCAGTTCTTC.

This clonotype was counted a few times. The gene calls are TRBV14 and TRBJ1-2; no definite D call. In germline, CDR1 is SGHDN, CDR2 FVKESK. The ends were cut back, 1 base at V and 7 bases at J, with 10 bases in the middle. The CDR3 runs to 13 residues. This CDR3 is CASSQVQLGGYTF. The CDR3, as DNA: TGTGCCAGCAGCCAAGTCCAACTTGGTGGCTACACCTTC.

In its sample, this clonotype was seen a few times. The chain is built from TRBV20-1 and TRBJ1-2, with 8 bases identical to TRBD1. Germline values: CDR1 DFQATT, CDR2 SNEGSKA (reference sequence). The CDR3 sequence is 16 residues long. The V gene end was trimmed by 0 bases and the J gene end by 4 bases; junction bases not matched to a gene: 10. CDR3 bases: TGCAGTGCTAGAGATGTTACGACAGGGGATGTCTATGGCTACACCTTC. It yields the protein CSARDVTTGDVYGYTF.

This chain links TRBV2 with TRBJ2-1, with 7 bases fitting TRBD1. The CDR3 runs 15 residues. After removal of 6 bases from V and 4 bases from J, the junction contained 9 bases not matched to a gene. Looked up from germline, CDR1 is SNHLY and CDR2 is FYNNEI. The CDR3: CASRSGTAFYNEQFF. Written as DNA, the CDR3 is TGTGCCAGCAGGTCCGGGACAGCCTTTTACAATGAGCAGTTCTTC.

The chain combines TRBV6-5 with TRBJ1-2, with 9 bases aligning to TRBD1. CDR3 length: 15 residues. The V gene's germline CDR1 is MNHEY and CDR2 SVGAGI. V lost 7 bases, J lost 4 bases, and 10 bases stayed unmatched. CDR3 sequence (DNA): TGTGCCAGCACCAAACTCGGGACAGGGTTCTATGGCTACACCTTC. Amino acid sequence: CASTKLGTGFYGYTF.

The chain carries TRBV14 and TRBJ2-3; 9 nucleotides align to TRBD2. The CDR3 is 15 amino acids. Per germline, CDR1 SGHDN and CDR2 FVKESK. V lost 5 bases to trimming and J lost 4 bases; unmatched junction nucleotides: 7. The CDR3: CASSGTSGLADTQYF. The CDR3 DNA reads as TGTGCCAGCAGCGGTACTAGCGGGCTCGCAGATACGCAGTATTTT.

V and J are TRBV10-3 and TRBJ1-2, with 8 bases matching TRBD1. There are 10 residues in the CDR3. Germline CDR1 reads ENHRY; CDR2 reads SYGVKD. After removal of 10 bases from V and 13 bases from J, the junction contained 8 bases not matched to a gene. CDR3 in amino acids: CATGQGAVTF. The CDR3 coding sequence is TGTGCCACCGGACAGGGCGCTGTCACCTTC.